The rows below give T cell receptor beta chains drawn from one sample of a study of blood T cell repertoires in COVID-19. Some clones are missing from TCRdb's copy, which holds only in-frame ones; the method was immunoSEQ multiplex PCR. The sample has roughly 150,000 clones; 80% to 90% are singletons. Sequencing input: peripheral blood. These receptors were obtained from a middle-aged woman with acute or convalescent COVID-19. Each CDR3 is given with its conserved first and last residue. Each record gives: J gene, D gene, clone size, V gene, CDR3 DNA, CDR3 protein. A D gene is named only where the DNA matches it firmly. The size entry is marked missing in some rows and otherwise reads once, few, many or a size class.

TRBJ2-2 | TRBD2 | NA | TRBV27 | TGTGCCAGCAGTTTACAACTAGCGGGGGGGCGCCCCGGGGAGCTGTTTTTT | CASSLQLAGGRPGELFF
TRBJ2-2 | NA | few | TRBV7-9 | TGTGCCAGCAGCCCTTATCCGACAGGCTTATTAACCGGGGAGCTGTTTTTT | CASSPYPTGLLTGELFF
TRBJ2-5 | NA | NA | TRBV28 | TGTGCCAGCACCTCACCCTCAGGCAACGAAGAGACCCAGTACTTC | CASTSPSGNEETQYF
TRBJ1-2 | NA | few | TRBV30 | TGTGCCTGGAGTGGAGACAGGATGTATGGCTACACCTTC | CAWSGDRMYGYTF
TRBJ1-2 | TRBD1 | NA | TRBV7-9 | TGTGCCAGCAACGATGGACAGGTCTATGGCTACACCTTC | CASNDGQVYGYTF
TRBJ1-2 | NA | NA | TRBV2 | TGTGCCAGCAGTGAACAGGGCCGTGACTATGGCTACACCTTC | CASSEQGRDYGYTF
TRBJ2-7 | NA | NA | TRBV7-8 | TGTGCCAGCAGCTTCCCGGGACTCGTCTACGAGCAGTACTTC | CASSFPGLVYEQYF
TRBJ2-7 | NA | few | TRBV12-3/TRBV12-4 | TGTGCCAGCAGTGAAGGACTGCCCCAGCAGTACTTC | CASSEGLPQQYF
TRBJ2-3 | TRBD2 | NA | TRBV6-2/TRBV6-3 | TGTGCCAGCAGTTACGGCGGGAGTCCAGATACGCAGTATTTT | CASSYGGSPDTQYF
TRBJ2-3 | TRBD1 | NA | TRBV7-3 | TGTGCCAGCAGCCCGGGACAGAGCACAGATACGCAGTATTTT | CASSPGQSTDTQYF
TRBJ2-3 | NA | NA | TRBV5-1 | TGCGCCAGCAGGAAACGGGAGCAACACACAGATACGCAGTATTTT | CASRKREQHTDTQYF
TRBJ2-2 | NA | NA | TRBV11-3 | TGTGCCAGCAGCTTAGGTTGGTTGCGGGACAACACCGGGGAGCTGTTTTTT | CASSLGWLRDNTGELFF
TRBJ2-1 | NA | NA | TRBV12-5 | TGTGCTAGTGGTTCAATCAATGAGCAGTTCTTC | CASGSINEQFF
TRBJ1-2 | NA | NA | TRBV28 | TGTGCCAGCAGTTCTACAGGGAAAGCATTCTATGGCTACACCTTC | CASSSTGKAFYGYTF
TRBJ2-6 | TRBD1 | NA | TRBV9 | TGTGCCAGGACCCGGGACAGGGGTGCTTCTGGGGCCAACGTCCTGACTTTC | CARTRDRGASGANVLTF
TRBJ2-2 | TRBD1 | NA | TRBV6-5 | TGTGCCAGCAGTTACTCGTGGGACAGGGGGCCCGGGGAGCTGTTTTTT | CASSYSWDRGPGELFF
TRBJ2-7 | TRBD2 | NA | TRBV28 | TGTGCCAGCAGTACCCGCCCCGGGACTAGCGGGGGGGCTGTGTACGAGCAGTACTTC | CASSTRPGTSGGAVYEQYF
TRBJ1-3 | NA | NA | TRBV19 | TGTGCCAAACTCAGGGGTTCTGGAAACACCATATATTTT | CAKLRGSGNTIYF
TRBJ2-1 | NA | NA | TRBV5-4 | TGTGCCAGCAGCGCGACAGGTGAGCAGTTCTTC | CASSATGEQFF
TRBJ2-5 | TRBD2 | once | TRBV7-9 | TGTGCCAGCAGGGGGGCGTATCAAATAGCGGGAGCTACAGCAGTGACCCAGTACTTC | CASRGAYQIAGATAVTQYF
TRBJ1-2 | TRBD1 | once | TRBV9 | TGTGCCAGCAGTGAAGAGACAGGGGACCCTGGGGGCTACACCTTC | CASSEETGDPGGYTF
TRBJ1-1 | NA | NA | TRBV18 | TGTGCCAGCTCACCCTCTGAGGTGAACACTGAAGCTTTCTTT | CASSPSEVNTEAFF
TRBJ1-2 | TRBD1 | once | TRBV5-5 | TGTGCCAGCAGCTTACCGACAGGGGGCAGTGGAGTAGGCTACACCTTC | CASSLPTGGSGVGYTF
TRBJ2-2 | NA | NA | TRBV29-1 | TGCAGCGTTGAAAAGACACTGAACACCGGGGAGCTGTTTTTT | CSVEKTLNTGELFF
TRBJ2-7 | NA | NA | TRBV29-1 | TGCAGCGTTGCGCGGGGAACCTCATCGGCGGAGCAGTACTTC | CSVARGTSSAEQYF
TRBJ1-4 | TRBD1 | NA | TRBV29-1 | TGCAGCGTTTCAGGACAGGAAATTGAAAAACTGTTTTTT | CSVSGQEIEKLFF
TRBJ2-7 | NA | NA | TRBV6-1 | TGTGCCAGCAGTGAATTCCAGGGCAGGGGAGACGAGCAGTACTTC | CASSEFQGRGDEQYF
TRBJ2-7 | NA | NA | TRBV5-1 | TGCGCCAGCAGCTTGGGACGCAGGCTCCAAATGATTAACTCCTACGAGCAGTACTTC | CASSLGRRLQMINSYEQYF
TRBJ1-6 | NA | once | TRBV6-1 | TGTGCCAGCAGTGAAGAATGGGAGGTTAATTCACCCCTCCACTTT | CASSEEWEVNSPLHF
TRBJ2-7 | NA | NA | TRBV5-1 | TGCGCCAGCAGCTTAATTACAGGGACCTCCTACGAGCAGTACTTC | CASSLITGTSYEQYF
TRBJ1-6 | TRBD1 | few | TRBV6-5 | TGTGCCAGCAGTAGCGGACAGGATTCACCCCTCCACTTT | CASSSGQDSPLHF
TRBJ1-1 | NA | NA | TRBV11-3 | TGTGCCAGCAGCTCCGGTCTTATCGAAGCTTTCTTT | CASSSGLIEAFF
TRBJ1-1 | NA | NA | TRBV12-3/TRBV12-4 | TGTGCCAGCAGTTATTCGGGGGAAACTGAAGCTTTCTTT | CASSYSGETEAFF
TRBJ2-1 | NA | NA | TRBV30 | TGTGCCTGGAGCCCTTGGGGCAGTGAGCAGTTCTTC | CAWSPWGSEQFF
TRBJ1-1 | TRBD1 | once | TRBV25-1 | TGTGCCAGCCGAGGGACAGTGAACACTGAAGCTTTCTTT | CASRGTVNTEAFF
TRBJ1-6 | TRBD1 | NA | TRBV27 | TGTGCCAGCAGCCAAGACAGGGTTAGCGGTTCACCCCTCCACTTT | CASSQDRVSGSPLHF
TRBJ1-4 | TRBD1 | NA | TRBV5-1 | TGCGCCAGCAGCTGGACAGGGGGCTCGTTTCAGGAAAAACTGTTTTTT | CASSWTGGSFQEKLFF
TRBJ1-4 | TRBD1 | NA | TRBV4-1 | TGCGCCAGCAGCCAAGATTCGGCACAGGGGGCGTACTATGAAAAACTGTTTTTT | CASSQDSAQGAYYEKLFF
TRBJ2-3 | TRBD2 | NA | TRBV20-1 | TGCAGTGCTAGTTCTAGCGGGGGTGTCCATACGCAGTATTTT | CSASSSGGVHTQYF
TRBJ2-2 | TRBD1 | NA | TRBV18 | TGTGCCAGCTCACCCGGGACAGACACCGGGGAGCTGTTTTTT | CASSPGTDTGELFF
TRBJ1-2 | NA | NA | TRBV5-4 | TGTGCCAGTAGCTTTTCCATGGCGGCTAACACCTTC | CASSFSMAANTF
TRBJ2-2 | NA | once | TRBV15 | TGTGCCACCAGCAGAGCAGGGAACACCGGGGAGCTGTTTTTT | CATSRAGNTGELFF